A selection of T cell receptor beta chains follows, all from one sample in a study of T cells after yellow fever vaccination. TCRdb itself ran the 5' RACE reads through MiXCR, one entry per CDR3 protein. The sample consists of about 580,000 distinct CDR3 sequences, around 17% of them appearing once. This specimen was PBMCs, taken about 5 days after the first yellow fever vaccination. The receptors originated from a man aged 18 to 29 who received the YFV17D yellow fever vaccine. Each CDR3 is given with its conserved first and last residue. The D gene is left open where the match is weak. Clone sizes are given selectively: once, few, many, or a class where the clone is expanded.

cdr3_nt: TGTGCCAGCAGCGCCGGGGCCAATCAGCCCCAGCATTTT
cdr3_aa: CASSAGANQPQHF
v_call: TRBV7-9
clone_size: few
d_call: NA
j_call: TRBJ1-5

cdr3_nt: TGTGCCAGCAGTTCCCGGGACTTACATTACAGCACAGATACGCAGTATTTT
cdr3_aa: CASSSRDLHYSTDTQYF
v_call: TRBV27
clone_size: NA
d_call: NA
j_call: TRBJ2-3

cdr3_nt: TGCGCCAGCAGCACCTCCTCGGCAGGAACAGATACGCAGTATTTT
cdr3_aa: CASSTSSAGTDTQYF
v_call: TRBV5-1
clone_size: NA
d_call: NA
j_call: TRBJ2-3

cdr3_nt: TGCAGTGCCGCTCGGGGCGGTAATCAGCCCCAGCATTTT
cdr3_aa: CSAARGGNQPQHF
v_call: TRBV20-1
clone_size: NA
d_call: NA
j_call: TRBJ1-5

cdr3_nt: TGCGCCAGCAGCTTAGGGGTCCTCCCGAACTATGGCTACACCTTC
cdr3_aa: CASSLGVLPNYGYTF
v_call: TRBV5-1
clone_size: many
d_call: NA
j_call: TRBJ1-2

cdr3_nt: TGTGCCAGCAGTCGACTTGGGCCCCCCGGGGAGCTGTTTTTT
cdr3_aa: CASSRLGPPGELFF
v_call: TRBV6-2/TRBV6-3
clone_size: NA
d_call: NA
j_call: TRBJ2-2

cdr3_nt: TGCGCCAGCAGCGACGGGGGAGGGACAGATACGCAGTATTTT
cdr3_aa: CASSDGGGTDTQYF
v_call: TRBV5-1
clone_size: many
d_call: TRBD2
j_call: TRBJ2-3

cdr3_nt: TGTGCCAGCAGTTACCAGCGGGAGGACTCTTATGAGCAGTTCTTC
cdr3_aa: CASSYQREDSYEQFF
v_call: TRBV6-5
clone_size: NA
d_call: TRBD2
j_call: TRBJ2-1

cdr3_nt: TGCGCCAGCAGCTTGTCACACAGGGGGCGCGGGGAGACCCAGTACTTC
cdr3_aa: CASSLSHRGRGETQYF
v_call: TRBV5-1
clone_size: NA
d_call: TRBD1
j_call: TRBJ2-5

cdr3_nt: TGTGCCAGCAGCCCCTTGGGTGCGAACACCGGGGAGCTGTTTTTT
cdr3_aa: CASSPLGANTGELFF
v_call: TRBV5-6
clone_size: many
d_call: NA
j_call: TRBJ2-2

cdr3_nt: TGCGCCAGCAGCGATAAGGGCGGTTTGCGGAATTTTCAAGAGACCCAGTACTTC
cdr3_aa: CASSDKGGLRNFQETQYF
v_call: TRBV5-1
clone_size: few
d_call: NA
j_call: TRBJ2-5

cdr3_nt: TGTGCCAGCAGCCAAGGAACCTATAGCACCACAGATACGCAGTATTTT
cdr3_aa: CASSQGTYSTTDTQYF
v_call: TRBV3-1
clone_size: many
d_call: NA
j_call: TRBJ2-3

cdr3_nt: TGCGCCAGCAGCCCTGTGGGGGAGATCGCCGGGGAGCTGTTTTTT
cdr3_aa: CASSPVGEIAGELFF
v_call: TRBV5-1
clone_size: NA
d_call: NA
j_call: TRBJ2-2

cdr3_nt: TGTGCCAGCAGTTACTCGGCTAGCTTCTACAATGAGCAGTTCTTC
cdr3_aa: CASSYSASFYNEQFF
v_call: TRBV6-5
clone_size: NA
d_call: NA
j_call: TRBJ2-1

cdr3_nt: TGCGCCAGCAGCCAGACCTACAGGGCGACGGGGGCCAACGTCCTGACTTTC
cdr3_aa: CASSQTYRATGANVLTF
v_call: TRBV4-1
clone_size: NA
d_call: NA
j_call: TRBJ2-6

cdr3_nt: TGCGCCACCAAAGAGTTGGATACGCAGTATTTT
cdr3_aa: CATKELDTQYF
v_call: TRBV5-1
clone_size: few
d_call: NA
j_call: TRBJ2-3

cdr3_nt: TGCGCCAGCAGCTTGATTCCGGGGGCACGGACTGAAGCTTTCTTT
cdr3_aa: CASSLIPGARTEAFF
v_call: TRBV5-1
clone_size: many
d_call: NA
j_call: TRBJ1-1

cdr3_nt: TGTGCCAGTAGTATATACGGAAATGAGCAGTTCTTC
cdr3_aa: CASSIYGNEQFF
v_call: TRBV19
clone_size: NA
d_call: NA
j_call: TRBJ2-1

cdr3_nt: TGCAGTGCTACCAGGCCTAGCGGGGCGTATAATACGCAGTATTTT
cdr3_aa: CSATRPSGAYNTQYF
v_call: TRBV20-1
clone_size: few
d_call: TRBD2
j_call: TRBJ2-3

cdr3_nt: TGCGCCAGCAGCTTCCGGACTTCCTACGAGCAGTACTTC
cdr3_aa: CASSFRTSYEQYF
v_call: TRBV5-1
clone_size: few
d_call: NA
j_call: TRBJ2-7

cdr3_nt: TGCGCCAGCAGCTCCGTGACAGGGTTTAGAGCACCCAGAGAGACCCAGTACTTC
cdr3_aa: CASSSVTGFRAPRETQYF
v_call: TRBV5-1
clone_size: few
d_call: TRBD1
j_call: TRBJ2-5

cdr3_nt: TGTGCCAGCAGCCCCCATCCGACAGGGGGGACTGAAGCTTTCTTT
cdr3_aa: CASSPHPTGGTEAFF
v_call: TRBV9
clone_size: few
d_call: TRBD1
j_call: TRBJ1-1

cdr3_nt: TGTGCCAGCAGCGAAACAGGGTTGAATCAGCCCCAGCATTTT
cdr3_aa: CASSETGLNQPQHF
v_call: TRBV7-9
clone_size: few
d_call: NA
j_call: TRBJ1-5

cdr3_nt: TGTGCCAGCAGGTATCAGGGACGCACCGGGGAGCTGTTTTTT
cdr3_aa: CASRYQGRTGELFF
v_call: TRBV7-9
clone_size: few
d_call: NA
j_call: TRBJ2-2

cdr3_nt: TGTGCCAGCAGCCAAGAGGCCAGGGCGGACGAGCAGTACTTC
cdr3_aa: CASSQEARADEQYF
v_call: TRBV3-1
clone_size: NA
d_call: NA
j_call: TRBJ2-7